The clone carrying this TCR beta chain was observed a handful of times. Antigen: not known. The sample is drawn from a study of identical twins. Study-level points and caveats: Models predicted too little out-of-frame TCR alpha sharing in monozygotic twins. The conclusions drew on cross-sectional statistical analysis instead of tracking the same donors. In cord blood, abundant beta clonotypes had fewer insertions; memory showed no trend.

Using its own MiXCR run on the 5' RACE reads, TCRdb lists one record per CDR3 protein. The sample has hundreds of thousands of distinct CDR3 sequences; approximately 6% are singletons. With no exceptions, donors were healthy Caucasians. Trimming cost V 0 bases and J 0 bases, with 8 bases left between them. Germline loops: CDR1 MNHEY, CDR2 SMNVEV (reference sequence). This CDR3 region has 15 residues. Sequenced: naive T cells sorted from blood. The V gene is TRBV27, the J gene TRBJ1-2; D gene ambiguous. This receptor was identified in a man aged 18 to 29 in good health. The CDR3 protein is CASSLSGLSNYGYTF. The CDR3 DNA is TGTGCCAGCAGTTTATCGGGGTTGTCTAACTATGGCTACACCTTC.